These 32 T cell receptor beta chains originate from one sample sequenced in a study of regulatory T cells in long-lasting Graves disease. Arm-PCR of CDR3 regions and iRepertoire HTBI primers were used to build TCR beta libraries. TCRdb used MiXCR to reprocess the multiplex PCR reads, holding one entry per CDR3 protein. The sample includes approximately 360,000 distinct CDR3 sequences, less than 30% of them seen just once. The time point is: persistent/refractory GD, antithyroid drugs over 5 years with positive TRAb. The TCR library used RNA extracted from PBMCs. The sample in question was peripheral blood mononuclear cells (PBMCs), obtained when the disease was refractory, from a patient treated with antithyroid drugs. The origin of the receptors is a woman aged 40 to 50 with Graves disease.

This clonotype was recorded at least ten times. V is TRBV29-1 and J is TRBJ1-1, with TRBD1 as a possible D gene (5 bases). Looked up from germline, CDR1 is SQVTM and CDR2 is ANQGSEA. V lost 7 bases and J lost 4, with 19 bases in between. There are 14 residues in the CDR3. CDR3 sequence (DNA): TGCAGCGCTACACTTCTCGACAGAGGCACTGAAGCTTTCTTT. Translation: CSATLLDRGTEAFF.

This clonotype was counted at least ten times. The chain carries TRBV24-1 and TRBJ1-2; D may be TRBD1 (6 bases). With 7 bases removed from V and 6 bases from J, the gap between germline ends came to 11 bases. CDR1 is KGHDR and CDR2 is SFDVKD in the germline V gene. This CDR3 region has 12 residues. This chain's CDR3 is CATSGQFDGYTF. For the CDR3, the DNA is TGTGCCACCAGCGGACAGTTCGATGGCTACACCTTC.

The chain uses TRBV20-1 and TRBJ2-2; TRBD2 might be the D (6 bases). Deletions cut 0 bases from V and 4 bases from J, with 12 bases between. The CDR3 is made up of 15 amino acids. Germline CDR1 and CDR2: DFQATT and SNEGSKA (reference sequence). The CDR3 is CSARDAGTSTGELFF. In DNA, the CDR3 is TGCAGTGCTAGAGATGCGGGGACGAGCACCGGGGAGCTGTTTTTT.

This clonotype was found a few times. The V call is TRBV28, the J call TRBJ2-1, with 7 bases identical to TRBD2. The germline CDR1 and CDR2 sequences are MDHEN and SYDVKM. V shed 4 bases, J shed 2 bases, and the junction held 8 bases outside the gene matches. The CDR3 consists of 16 residues. CDR3 DNA: TGTGCCAGCAGTTCCCCTAGACTAGCTCCCTACAATGAGCAGTTCTTC. Residues: CASSSPRLAPYNEQFF.

This clonotype showed up just a few times. V usage is TRBV28 and J usage is TRBJ1-6, with D tentatively TRBD1 (5 bases). The length of the CDR3 is 14 residues. The V gene's germline CDR1 is MDHEN and CDR2 SYDVKM. V was pared by 4 bases and J by 9 bases, with 13 bases between. CDR3 nucleotide sequence: TGTGCCAGCAGTTACTCGGGACGGGGTTCACCCCTCCACTTT. This gives the protein CASSYSGRGSPLHF.

This clonotype was observed a handful of times. The CDR3, as DNA: TGCAGTGCCGCGCAGTGGGACAGCGCCCACTTT. Protein: CSAAQWDSAHF. This rearrangement joins TRBV20-1 to TRBJ1-6; 7 nucleotides agree with TRBD1. V lost 6 bases and J lost 18; bases outside the gene matches: 11. Germline assignment: CDR1 DFQATT and CDR2 SNEGSKA (reference sequence). CDR3 length: 11 residues.

This clonotype showed up just once. A much larger clone sits a single nucleotide away, making a read error possible. V gene TRBV2 combines with J gene TRBJ2-2; weak D call: TRBD2 (5 bases). The germline gives CDR1 SNHLY, CDR2 FYNNEI. This CDR3 spans 15 amino acids. DNA for the CDR3: TGTGCCAGCAGTGAAGGGACTTCAAACACCGGGGAGCTGGTTTTT. Protein product: CASSEGTSNTGELVF.

V is TRBV4-1 and J is TRBJ2-5; tentative D call: TRBD1 (5 bases). The V end was cut by 1 base, the J end by 2 bases, with 5 bases between. The CDR3 is made up of 13 amino acids. Germline loops: CDR1 MGHRA, CDR2 YSYEKL. DNA of the CDR3: TGCGCCAGCAGCCAAGGGACACAAGAGACCCAGTACTTC. Its protein is CASSQGTQETQYF.

In its sample, this clonotype was seen many times. The rearrangement joins TRBV7-6 to TRBJ2-7; TRBD2 agrees at 15 bases. CDR1 and CDR2 (germline): SGHVS, FNYEAQ. The length of the CDR3 is 13 residues. The ends lost 6 bases at V and 7 bases at J; junction bases unmatched: 1. The CDR3 protein is CASRGTSGGEQYF. The CDR3 DNA reads as TGTGCCAGCAGGGGGACTAGCGGGGGGGAGCAGTACTTC.

This clonotype was seen once. A much larger clone differs from this one at a single base, so this may be a read error. The chain combines TRBV15 with TRBJ2-7, with 10 positions matching TRBD2. Germline V gene sequence: CDR1 LNHNV, CDR2 YYDKDF (reference sequence). The CDR3 totals 15 residues. With V trimmed by 1 base and J by 8 bases, 8 bases remained unmatched. The CDR3 region is CATSRVPSGRSQQYF. CDR3 sequence (DNA): TGTGCCACCAGCAGAGTACCTAGCGGGAGATCACAGCAGTACTTC.

The chain recombines TRBV28 with TRBJ2-7, with D uncertain. V lost 4 bases, J lost 9 bases, and 19 bases lay in between. The CDR3 length is 14 residues. The V gene's germline CDR1 is MDHEN and CDR2 SYDVKM. The CDR3: CASSYGRTGMGQYF. Here the CDR3 DNA reads TGTGCCAGCAGTTACGGAAGGACGGGTATGGGGCAGTACTTC.

Here the CDR3 reads CASSQSKVLSTEAFF. CDR3 DNA sequence: TGTGCCAGCAGCCAAAGCAAGGTCCTCAGCACTGAAGCTTTCTTT. The chain uses TRBV7-9 and TRBJ1-1, with no clear D. Germline lookup yields CDR1 SEHNR and CDR2 FQNEAQ (reference sequence). The CDR3 is 15 residues long. Trimming took 5 bases from V and 4 from J, leaving 17 bases between them.

V usage is TRBV28 and J usage is TRBJ1-6; D remains unclear. The CDR3 extends over 10 amino acids. V was pared by 11 bases and J by 11 bases, with 10 bases between. From germline, CDR1 is MDHEN and CDR2 SYDVKM. The CDR3 nucleotides are TGTGCCGTCTTGGATACACCCCTCCACTTT. Residues: CAVLDTPLHF.

This clonotype appeared many times. This chain connects TRBV12-3 or TRBV12-4 to TRBJ2-7; tentatively, D is TRBD1 (5 bases). The V end lost 6 bases, the J end lost 2 bases, and 14 bases lay between the germline ends. The CDR3 is made up of 14 amino acids. CDR3 in DNA: TGTGCCAGCAGACCCTCGACAGAGACCTACGAGCAGTACTTC. Residues: CASRPSTETYEQYF.

The gene calls are TRBV28 and TRBJ2-4; the match to TRBD2 covers 11 bases. Germline V gene sequence: CDR1 MDHEN, CDR2 SYDVKM. Trimming at V came to 3 bases and at J to 8 bases, leaving 12 bases not matched to a gene. The CDR3 is 17 residues long. In DNA, the CDR3 is TGTGCCAGCAGTTTCCCCAAACTAGCGGGAGAGAATGACATTCAGTACTTC. Protein: CASSFPKLAGENDIQYF.

The rearrangement uses TRBV30 and TRBJ1-2; D gene uncertain. V was shortened by 3 bases and J by 1 base, with 15 bases between the two germline ends. The CDR3 loop spans 15 amino acids. Germline V gene sequence: CDR1 GTSNPN, CDR2 SVGIG (reference sequence). CDR3 DNA sequence: TGTGCCTGGAGAGAACACCTTACGATTAACTATGGCTACACCTTC. It codes for CAWREHLTINYGYTF.

This clonotype was observed many times. DNA of the CDR3: TGTGCCAGCAGTTCGACAGGGGCGATTACCTTCTACGAGCAGTACTTC. Translation: CASSSTGAITFYEQYF. The chain couples TRBV28 to TRBJ2-7, with 8 bases matching TRBD1. Trimming took 4 bases from V and 3 from J; bases not matched to a gene: 11. Germline values: CDR1 MDHEN, CDR2 SYDVKM. The length of the CDR3 is 16 residues.

The chain combines TRBV6-5 with TRBJ1-6; 7 bases match TRBD1. Germline assignment: CDR1 MNHEY and CDR2 SVGAGI. Trimming removed 2 bases from V and 4 bases from J; junction bases left unmatched: 8. The length of the CDR3 is 17 residues. CDR3 amino acids: CASSYGTDRPYNSPLHF. The CDR3, as DNA: TGTGCCAGCAGTTACGGGACAGATCGTCCTTATAATTCACCCCTCCACTTT.

The genes are TRBV18 and TRBJ2-7; 9 nucleotides match TRBD2. The CDR3 has 16 residues. Trimming removed 0 bases from V and 5 bases from J; junction bases left unmatched: 8. The germline CDR1 and CDR2 sequences are KGHSH and LQKENI. The chain's CDR3 is CASSPPASGVAHEQYF. The CDR3 bases are TGTGCCAGCTCACCACCGGCTAGCGGGGTGGCCCACGAGCAGTACTTC.

The V call is TRBV3-1, the J call TRBJ2-7; 9 bases match TRBD2. CDR3 size: 15 residues. The V and J ends lost 2 bases and 6 bases, in that order; junction bases with no gene match: 8. Germline V gene sequence: CDR1 LGHDT, CDR2 YNNKEL (reference sequence). The DNA of the CDR3 is TGTGCCAGCAGCCAAATAGCGGGAGCATCCAGCGAGCAGTACTTC. It is translated as CASSQIAGASSEQYF.

This clonotype was counted ten times or more. Mismatch with germline at one junction end may stem from a read error. The gene calls are TRBV11-2 and TRBJ1-5, with D unclear. The germline gives CDR1 SGHAT, CDR2 FQNNGV. The CDR3 is 15 amino acids. This CDR3 reads CASRLIRDSNQPQHF. The DNA of the CDR3 is TGTGCCAGCCGCTTAATAAGGGATAGCAATCAGCCCCAGCATTTT.

This clonotype was recorded at least ten times. The chain is built from TRBV19 and TRBJ1-6; TRBD1 matches 10 bases. This CDR3 is 16 amino acids long. CDR1 LNHDA and CDR2 SQIVND come from the germline V gene (reference sequence). V gave up 3 bases and J gave up 9 bases; unmatched junction bases: 8. The CDR3 reads CASSILPGQGISPLHF. DNA for the CDR3: TGTGCCAGTAGTATTCTCCCGGGACAGGGGATTTCACCCCTCCACTTT. Filled out from reference TRBV19 and TRBJ1-6, the complete variable domain reads DGGITQSPKYLFRKEGQNVTLSCEQNLNHDAMYWYRQDPGQGLRLIYYSQIVNDFQKGDIAEGYSVSREKKESFPLTVTSAQKNPTAFYLCASSILPGQGISPLHFGNGTRLTVT.

This clonotype was found a few times. V usage is TRBV14 and J usage is TRBJ2-2; D is unresolved. This CDR3 has 15 amino acids. Germline CDR1 SGHDN, CDR2 FVKESK. Trimming pared 5 bases from V and 7 bases from J, leaving 17 bases between. CDR3 residues: CASSSQNGIGGELFF. CDR3 DNA: TGTGCCAGCAGCAGTCAGAACGGAATCGGCGGGGAGCTGTTTTTT.

This clonotype occurred many times. The CDR3 sequence: CASLGGTVDTEAFF. CDR3 sequence (DNA): TGTGCCAGTCTGGGCGGGACGGTGGACACTGAAGCTTTCTTT. V usage is TRBV19 and J usage is TRBJ1-1, with a possible D match to TRBD1 (5 bases). CDR3 length: 14 residues. V lost 8 bases, J lost 3 bases, and 16 bases lay in between. Germline CDR1 is LNHDA and CDR2 is SQIVND (reference sequence).

This clonotype was observed at least ten times. The chain combines TRBV27 with TRBJ2-5; 7 nucleotides match TRBD1. The J segment lost 5 bases and the V segment lost 5 bases, leaving 17 bases of the junction unmatched. The length of the CDR3 is 17 residues. The germline gives CDR1 MNHEY, CDR2 SMNVEV (reference sequence). The CDR3 DNA follows: TGTGCCAGCAGTCCGGCATTGTTAGGGGGCAACGGGGAGACCCAGTACTTC. It codes for CASSPALLGGNGETQYF.

This clonotype was counted a few times. The chain combines TRBV9 with TRBJ2-2; TRBD1 matches 7 bases. The ends lost 3 bases at V and 2 bases at J; junction bases unmatched: 4. This CDR3 is built from 15 residues. The germline CDR1 and CDR2 sequences are SGDLS and YYNGEE. CDR3 loop: CASSGDRHNTGELFF. DNA for the CDR3: TGTGCCAGCAGCGGGGACAGACATAACACCGGGGAGCTGTTTTTT.

As regards this clonotype: A single base separates this from a much larger clone, so it may be a read error. This chain joins TRBV6-2 or TRBV6-3 and TRBJ1-2; D is ambiguous. The CDR3 has 13 amino acids. The germline CDR1 and CDR2 sequences are MNHEY and SVGEGT. The CDR3 is CASSSTLGYGCTF. CDR3 DNA: TGTGCCAGCAGTTCAACCCTGGGTTATGGCTGCACCTTC.

The chain recombines TRBV10-3 with TRBJ2-7; D is ambiguous. Germline lookup yields CDR1 ENHRY and CDR2 SYGVKD. The V end lost 7 bases, the J end lost 1 base, and 5 bases lay between the germline ends. This CDR3 region has 11 residues. CDR3 nucleotides: TGTGCCATCATGGGATCCTACGAGCAGTACTTC. Translated, it gives CAIMGSYEQYF.

The sample holds a few counts of this clonotype. The CDR3: CAWRMTGKSNQPQHF. CDR3 nucleotide sequence: TGTGCCTGGAGGATGACAGGGAAAAGCAATCAGCCCCAGCATTTT. The V and J genes are TRBV30 and TRBJ1-5; TRBD1 matches at 7 bases. Germline-derived CDR1 and CDR2 are GTSNPN and SVGIG (reference sequence). The junction had 6 bases not matched to a gene; V was cut back by 3 bases and J by 1 base. The CDR3 consists of 15 residues.

This clonotype came up a few times. CDR3 coding DNA: TGTGCCAGCAGCCAAGATCAGGCCCAGGGAAGGGAGCAGTACTTC. This gives the protein CASSQDQAQGREQYF. The J gene is TRBJ2-7, the V gene TRBV14, with a weak D call TRBD1 (5 bases). The germline CDR1 and CDR2 sequences are SGHDN and FVKESK. Trimming took 0 bases from V and 7 from J, leaving 16 bases between them. The CDR3 is 15 amino acids.

This clonotype was detected a few times. This chain links TRBV24-1 with TRBJ2-5, with D possibly being TRBD2 (6 bases). V shed 1 base and J shed 1 base, with 12 bases lying between them. Germline CDR1 KGHDR, CDR2 SFDVKD. This CDR3 has 16 amino acids. In DNA form, the CDR3 reads TGTGCCACCAGTGATTTAGGCGCGGGAAGCCAAGAGACCCAGTACTTC. As protein: CATSDLGAGSQETQYF.

This clonotype has a count of ten or more. This chain connects TRBV2 to TRBJ1-1; D is undetermined. This CDR3 has 12 residues. Trimming took off 1 base at V and 4 bases at J, with 4 bases between the two ends. Germline V gene lookup returns CDR1 SNHLY and CDR2 FYNNEI. The CDR3 here is CASSEGGTEAFF. The CDR3 region has the DNA TGTGCCAGCAGTGAAGGTGGCACTGAAGCTTTCTTT.